The sequence of this T cell receptor (beta chain) was determined in a study of shared clonotypes between healthy human individuals. Study at large: Every donor yielded three CD4 naive, three CD4 memory, two CD8 naive and one CD8 memory plate. Study results and caveats: Naive CD4 clonotypes overlapped across several donors at approximately 4.5%. Researchers found naive subsets generally carried larger estimated richness than memory subsets.

Repertoires were generated with immunoSEQ multiplex PCR, while TCRdb's copy carries only in-frame clones and drops some. The table records more than 2,000,000 clones, 80% to 95% of them present only once. The V and J ends lost 7 bases and 6 bases respectively, with 19 bases between them. Germline V gene lookup returns CDR1 LNHDA and CDR2 SQIVND (reference sequence). This CDR3 has 15 amino acids. Points on this clone: Its antigen is not known.

This chain links TRBV19 with TRBJ2-1; a possible D gene is TRBD2 (5 bases). The material sequenced was naive CD4+ T cells from PBMCs. Subset: CD45RA+ positively selected. The TCR was taken from a man aged 18-30 years in good health. Some clones in this sample may be carry-over from other donors' samples. This chain's CDR3 is CASNSRAISGNEQFF. The CDR3 region has the DNA TGTGCCAGTAACTCCCGGGCCATAAGCGGCAATGAGCAGTTCTTC. The whole variable domain, remainder taken from reference TRBV19 and TRBJ2-1, is DGGITQSPKYLFRKEGQNVTLSCEQNLNHDAMYWYRQDPGQGLRLIYYSQIVNDFQKGDIAEGYSVSREKKESFPLTVTSAQKNPTAFYLCASNSRAISGNEQFFGPGTRLTVL.